This entry concerns a single T cell receptor beta chain. Its antigen is undetermined. This sample is part of a study of cytomegalovirus exposure and HLA in healthy donors. In germline, CDR1 is SEHNR, CDR2 FQNEAQ (reference sequence). This CDR3 contains 17 residues. V gave up 5 bases and J gave up 7 bases; unmatched junction bases: 14. General study findings and limits: There were some V segments, including TRBV6-2 and TRBV6-3, excluded as indistinguishable. Associated with cytomegalovirus, according to the listing, were 150 to 200 TCR beta chains. Several top significant clusters appeared, in a later analysis, to be linked to common viral pathogens.

Though nominally healthy at sampling, donors likely had unrecorded immune exposures. The study ran its PCR with 60 Vbeta and 13 Jbeta primers. Generated by immunoSEQ multiplex PCR, the TCRdb table keeps only in-frame clones and is missing some. Among around 190,000 clones listed, around 77% were seen once. This receptor was obtained from a woman younger than 35 in good health and CMV-seronegative. Sequences were obtained from PBMCs. This chain links TRBV7-9 with TRBJ2-2, with 9 bases aligning to TRBD1. The CDR3 spells CASSPNRDRVFGGELFF. CDR3 DNA sequence: TGTGCCAGCAGCCCGAACCGGGACAGGGTTTTTGGCGGGGAGCTGTTTTTT.